Listed below are T cell receptor beta chains from one sample, sequenced in a study of PD-1 blockade in classical Hodgkin lymphoma. Here immunoSEQ multiplex PCR was the method, and the copy in TCRdb shows in-frame clones only, minus some. The data hold about 5,500 clones, with 70% to 90% observed a single time. Sequenced sample: CD8+ T cells from blood. All receptors come from a human donor with classical Hodgkin lymphoma. Both conserved end residues are part of each CDR3. A D gene is named only where the DNA matches it firmly. Clone size is stated in some rows and not others, as once, few, many or a class when expanded.

v_gene,d_gene,abundance,j_gene,CDR3aa,CDR3nt
TRBV25-1,-,few,TRBJ1-5,CASSPEGGDSNQPQHF,TGTGCCAGCAGCCCTGAGGGGGGTGATAGCAATCAGCCCCAGCATTTT
TRBV7-2,TRBD1,-,TRBJ2-3,CASSSPLTGHDTQYF,TGTGCCAGCAGCTCACCCCTGACAGGGCACGATACGCAGTATTTT
TRBV15,TRBD2,once,TRBJ2-5,CATSRSPLAGVKETQYF,TGTGCCACCAGCAGATCCCCACTGGCGGGAGTTAAAGAGACCCAGTACTTC
TRBV12-5,-,-,TRBJ2-7,CASALGSSYEQYF,TGTGCTAGTGCATTGGGAAGCTCCTACGAGCAGTACTTC
TRBV25-1,-,-,TRBJ2-7,CASSPTLADEQYF,TGTGCCAGCAGTCCGACCCTTGCCGACGAGCAGTACTTC
TRBV15,-,-,TRBJ1-2,CATSNPGYGYTF,TGTGCCACCAGCAATCCCGGCTATGGCTACACCTTC
TRBV6-4,-,-,TRBJ1-1,CASSVGEGTEAFF,TGTGCCAGCAGTGTGGGGGAGGGCACTGAAGCTTTCTTT
TRBV11-1,TRBD1,-,TRBJ2-7,CASSLAGTGGLLYEQYF,TGTGCCAGCAGCTTGGCCGGGACAGGGGGCCTCCTCTACGAGCAGTACTTC
TRBV30,TRBD1,-,TRBJ2-7,CAWRTGQGFYEQYF,TGTGCCTGGAGGACGGGACAGGGGTTCTACGAGCAGTACTTC
TRBV25-1,TRBD1,-,TRBJ2-7,CASSEMGQSSYEQYF,TGTGCCAGCAGTGAAATGGGACAGAGCTCCTACGAGCAGTACTTC
TRBV29-1,TRBD2,-,TRBJ2-1,CSVELAGGPYNEQFF,TGCAGCGTTGAACTAGCGGGAGGCCCCTACAATGAGCAGTTCTTC
TRBV6-5,-,-,TRBJ1-5,CASSYGSLNQPQHF,TGTGCCAGCAGTTACGGGTCCCTCAATCAGCCCCAGCATTTT
TRBV4-2,-,-,TRBJ1-5,CASSRDGNQPQHF,TGTGCCAGCAGCCGGGACGGTAATCAGCCCCAGCATTTT
TRBV5-5,-,-,TRBJ1-5,CASSQDSLYGQPQHF,TGTGCCAGCAGCCAGGACAGCTTGTACGGGCAGCCCCAGCATTTT
TRBV11-2,-,-,TRBJ2-5,CASSLGPVNRPQETQYF,TGTGCCAGCAGCTTAGGACCCGTAAACAGGCCCCAAGAGACCCAGTACTTC
TRBV6-1,-,once,TRBJ2-1,CASTRQSSYNEQFF,TGTGCCAGCACCCGACAGAGTTCATACAATGAGCAGTTCTTC
TRBV4-1,-,-,TRBJ1-2,CASSQERRGTLHGYTF,TGCGCCAGCAGCCAAGAACGCCGCGGGACTTTACATGGCTACACCTTC
TRBV7-9,-,once,TRBJ2-7,CASSVGDGHYEQYF,TGTGCCAGCAGCGTAGGGGATGGACACTACGAGCAGTACTTC
TRBV27,TRBD1,-,TRBJ1-2,CASRSISGTGDPGVYGYTF,TGTGCCAGCAGGTCTATTTCCGGGACAGGGGACCCGGGGGTGTATGGCTACACCTTC
TRBV6-4,-,-,TRBJ2-6,CASSDRETGANVLTF,TGTGCCAGCAGTGACAGGGAGACTGGGGCCAACGTCCTGACTTTC
TRBV30,-,-,TRBJ1-2,CAWSQGGGINGYTF,TGTGCCTGGAGTCAAGGAGGGGGGATTAATGGCTACACCTTC
TRBV5-4,-,-,TRBJ2-7,CASSLSEGTYEQYF,TGTGCCAGCAGCTTGTCGGAGGGGACCTACGAGCAGTACTTC
TRBV4-2,-,-,TRBJ2-3,CASSQGLEPDTQYF,TGTGCCAGCAGCCAAGGACTAGAGCCAGATACGCAGTATTTT
TRBV6-4,TRBD2,-,TRBJ2-1,CASSDSGGENEQFF,TGTGCCAGCAGTGACTCGGGGGGGGAAAATGAGCAGTTCTTC